A selection of T cell receptor beta chains follows, all from one sample in a study of Ad26.COV2.S vaccination and SARS-CoV-2 variants. Using immunoSEQ multiplex PCR, the repertoire was profiled, and TCRdb retains in-frame clones only, with some absent. The profile shows under 600,000 clones, approximately 90% of them singletons. Here the sequenced sample was peripheral blood, taken in a trial of Ad26.COV2.S vaccine versus placebo. These receptors came from a person between 18 and 65 years old who received the Ad26.COV2.S COVID-19 vaccine or a placebo. Each CDR3 is given without its conserved first and last residue.

J,V,CDR3
TRBJ2-1,TRBV6-4,ASRRTGSSYNEQF
TRBJ2-5,TRBV7-8,ASSYRETQY
TRBJ2-5,TRBV18,ASSPRTSFGETQY
TRBJ2-5,TRBV7-8,ASSSSSGLETQY
TRBJ2-7,TRBV10-3,ASDKGVFGYEQY
TRBJ2-1,TRBV24-1,ATSEGGGSNEQF
TRBJ1-1,TRBV28,ASSLNREENTEAF
TRBJ2-1,TRBV6-1,ASSGRVFSSYNEQF
TRBJ1-6,TRBV19,ASKGVHNSPLH
TRBJ1-2,TRBV6-2/TRBV6-3,ASSYSERRDRGDGYT
TRBJ1-3,TRBV27,ASSATRGARGGNTIY
TRBJ2-2,TRBV12-5,ASGLGALDTGELF
TRBJ1-1,TRBV30,AWGEAATEAF
TRBJ1-1,TRBV5-1,ASSLSTGGVNTEAF
TRBJ2-7,TRBV7-3,ASSRRGTDRLDEQY
TRBJ2-1,TRBV7-8,ASSPRGSATAEQF
TRBJ2-5,TRBV30,AWSITPGQGRETQY
TRBJ1-2,TRBV7-8,ASSLARGDYGYT
TRBJ1-2,TRBV6-2/TRBV6-3,ASSYSFSYPRGDGYT
TRBJ2-7,TRBV19,ASSQGITSYEQY
TRBJ2-5,TRBV16,ASSQLRETQY
TRBJ1-2,TRBV6-5,ASSYRGDGYT
TRBJ2-3,TRBV5-1,ASSLLTSDSTDTQY
TRBJ1-1,TRBV6-1,ASSAGTPFMNTEAF
TRBJ1-2,TRBV2,ASRGGTYNYGYT
TRBJ2-1,TRBV3-1/TRBV3-2,ASSHLPGDPNYNEQF
TRBJ2-7,TRBV12-1,ASSFVEDSYEQY
TRBJ2-1,TRBV5-4,ASSPGTENNEQF